This T cell receptor beta chain comes out of a study of blood T cell repertoires in COVID-19. This clone was recorded only once. The germline V gene has CDR1 SQVTM and CDR2 ANQGSEA. V was cut by 1 base and J by 3 bases, with 7 bases left in between. The CDR3 runs 13 residues. Original data processing: Amplification of reference gene primers provided the estimated nucleated cell counts. Method: immunoSEQ multiplex PCR; TCRdb's copy keeps in-frame clones and lacks some. The DNA gave D and trimming, while V, J and clone size come from that table. Among 200,000 to 300,000 clones, approximately 80% were seen once, and the ten largest hold under 30%.

Sequencing was performed on peripheral blood. The rearrangement links TRBV29-1 to TRBJ1-3; D is undetermined. The source of this sequence is a man aged 40-49 years with acute or convalescent COVID-19. The CDR3 DNA reads TGCAGCGTTGAAGTGGTTAGTGGAAACACCATATATTTT. It yields the protein CSVEVVSGNTIYF. The full variable domain, in which reference TRBV29-1 and TRBJ1-3 provide the parts outside the CDR3, is SAVISQKPSRDICQRGTSLTIQCQVDSQVTMMFWYRQQPGQSLTLIATANQGSEATYESGFVIDKFPISRPNLTFSTLTVSNMSPEDSSIYLCSVEVVSGNTIYFGEGSWLTVV.